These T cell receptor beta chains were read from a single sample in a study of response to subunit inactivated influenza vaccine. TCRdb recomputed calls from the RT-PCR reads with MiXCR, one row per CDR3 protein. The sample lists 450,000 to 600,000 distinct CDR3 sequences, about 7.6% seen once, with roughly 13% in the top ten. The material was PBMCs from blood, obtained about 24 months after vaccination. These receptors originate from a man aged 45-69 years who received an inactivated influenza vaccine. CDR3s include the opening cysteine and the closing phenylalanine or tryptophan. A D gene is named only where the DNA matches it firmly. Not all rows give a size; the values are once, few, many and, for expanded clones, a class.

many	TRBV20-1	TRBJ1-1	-	CSAPRGSWTEAFF	TGCAGTGCCCCCCGGGGGTCGTGGACTGAAGCTTTCTTT
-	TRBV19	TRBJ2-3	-	CASSSPPRGPSTDTQYF	TGTGCCAGTAGTAGTCCCCCTCGGGGGCCGAGCACAGATACGCAGTATTTT
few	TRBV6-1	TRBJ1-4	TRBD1	CASRPRTGGGEKLFF	TGTGCCAGCAGACCGCGGACAGGGGGGGGTGAAAAACTGTTTTTT
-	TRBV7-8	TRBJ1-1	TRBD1	CASSSGQGQLPIEAFF	TGTGCCAGCAGCTCCGGACAGGGTCAGCTTCCAATTGAAGCTTTCTTT
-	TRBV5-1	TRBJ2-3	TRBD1	CASSRDRGGRTDTQYF	TGCGCCAGCAGCCGCGACAGGGGCGGACGCACAGATACGCAGTATTTT
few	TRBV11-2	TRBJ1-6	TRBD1	CASSLEGQRSSYNSPLHF	TGTGCCAGCAGCTTAGAGGGACAGCGGAGCTCCTATAATTCACCCCTCCACTTT
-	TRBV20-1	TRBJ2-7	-	CSVGGARGSSYEQYF	TGCAGTGTTGGGGGAGCACGGGGGAGCTCCTACGAGCAGTACTTC
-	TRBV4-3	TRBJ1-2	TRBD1	CASSRSGGDSYGYTF	TGCGCCAGCAGCCGCTCGGGAGGGGACAGCTATGGCTACACCTTC
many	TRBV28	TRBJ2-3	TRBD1	CASSPPGQGTDTQYF	TGTGCCAGCAGTCCCCCGGGACAGGGTACAGATACGCAGTATTTT
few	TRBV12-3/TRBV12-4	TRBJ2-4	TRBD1	CASSPSGTGVNIQYF	TGTGCCAGCAGCCCGTCCGGGACAGGGGTGAACATTCAGTACTTC
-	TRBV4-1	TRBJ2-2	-	CASSTAPPFGGGAYTNTGELFF	TGCGCCAGCAGCACTGCGCCCCCTTTTGGTGGCGGGGCTTACACGAACACCGGGGAGCTGTTTTTT
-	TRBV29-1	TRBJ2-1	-	CSVVGGGASGEQFF	TGCAGCGTTGTCGGAGGGGGGGCCTCCGGTGAGCAGTTCTTC
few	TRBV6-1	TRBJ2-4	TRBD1	CASSSRTGTKNIQYF	TGTGCCAGCAGCTCCAGGACAGGAACAAAAAACATTCAGTACTTC
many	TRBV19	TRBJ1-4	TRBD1	CASSVGQGREKLFF	TGTGCCAGTAGTGTGGGACAGGGAAGAGAAAAACTGTTTTTT
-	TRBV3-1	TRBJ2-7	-	CASSQDAEFYEQYF	TGTGCCAGCAGCCAAGATGCGGAGTTCTACGAGCAGTACTTC
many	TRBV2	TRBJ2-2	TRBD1	CARSGQLSTGELFF	TGTGCCCGCTCGGGACAGTTATCCACCGGGGAGCTGTTTTTT
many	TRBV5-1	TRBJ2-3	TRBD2	CASSLEIAGSTDTQYF	TGCGCCAGCAGCTTGGAAATAGCGGGATCTACAGATACGCAGTATTTT
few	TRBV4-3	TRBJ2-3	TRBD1	CASSEGQGADTQYF	TGCGCCAGCAGCGAAGGACAGGGGGCAGATACGCAGTATTTT
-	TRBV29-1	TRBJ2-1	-	CSVNPTSYNEQFF	TGCAGCGTTAACCCAACCTCTTACAATGAGCAGTTCTTC
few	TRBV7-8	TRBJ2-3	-	CASSLLNQPQYF	TGTGCCAGCAGCTTATTGAATCAGCCCCAGTATTTT
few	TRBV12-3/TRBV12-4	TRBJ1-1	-	CASSLQSQTEAFF	TGTGCCAGCAGTTTACAGTCACAGACTGAAGCTTTCTTT
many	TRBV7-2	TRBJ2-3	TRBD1	CASSWTGSTDTQYF	TGTGCCAGCAGCTGGACAGGTAGCACAGATACGCAGTATTTT
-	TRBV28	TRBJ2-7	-	CSSRGMSYEQYF	TGTTCTAGCCGCGGGATGTCCTACGAGCAGTACTTC
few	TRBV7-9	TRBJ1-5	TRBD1	CASSGQGMGNQPQHF	TGTGCCAGCAGCGGACAGGGGATGGGCAATCAGCCCCAGCATTTT
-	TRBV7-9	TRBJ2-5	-	CASSLFDGILGETQYF	TGTGCCAGCAGCCTCTTTGACGGTATCTTGGGGGAGACCCAGTACTTC
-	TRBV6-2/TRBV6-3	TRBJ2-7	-	CASSGRTSSDYEQYF	TGTGCCAGCAGTGGACGGACCTCCTCGGACTACGAGCAGTACTTC
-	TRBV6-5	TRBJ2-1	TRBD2	CASSSTSRPRHDEQFF	TGTGCCAGCAGTTCGACTAGCCGGCCTCGACACGATGAGCAGTTCTTC
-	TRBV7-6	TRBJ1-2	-	CASSLAASPNYGYTF	TGTGCCAGCAGCTTAGCTGCCAGCCCTAACTATGGCTACACCTTC
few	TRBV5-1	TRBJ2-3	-	CASSPGSAGRTDTQYF	TGCGCCAGCAGCCCCGGGTCCGCCGGTCGCACAGATACGCAGTATTTT
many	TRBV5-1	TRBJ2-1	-	CASRQGNEQFF	TGCGCCAGCAGACAGGGTAATGAGCAGTTCTTC
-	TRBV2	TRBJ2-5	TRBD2	CASSETSGAQETQYF	TGTGCCAGCAGTGAAACTAGCGGGGCCCAAGAGACCCAGTACTTC
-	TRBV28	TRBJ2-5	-	CASSFIQETQYF	TGTGCCAGCAGTTTCATCCAAGAGACCCAGTACTTC
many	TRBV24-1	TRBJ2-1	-	CATSEGPRKSSYNEQFF	TGTGCCACCAGTGAGGGGCCTCGTAAGAGCTCCTACAATGAGCAGTTCTTC
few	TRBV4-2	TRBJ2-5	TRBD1	CASSQETGGRGETQYF	TGTGCCAGCAGCCAAGAGACAGGGGGAAGAGGAGAGACCCAGTACTTC
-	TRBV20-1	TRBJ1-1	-	CSARLHGGNTEAFF	TGCAGTGCTAGACTCCATGGGGGGAACACTGAAGCTTTCTTT
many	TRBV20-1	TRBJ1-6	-	CSARDTGVASPLHF	TGCAGTGCTAGAGATACGGGTGTAGCTTCACCCCTCCACTTT
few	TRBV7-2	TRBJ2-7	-	CASSLADAFEQYF	TGTGCCAGCAGCTTAGCGGATGCCTTCGAGCAGTACTTC
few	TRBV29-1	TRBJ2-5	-	CSVEPRLSETQYF	TGCAGCGTTGAACCCCGGTTGTCTGAGACCCAGTACTTC
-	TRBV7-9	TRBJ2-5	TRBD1	CASSARTPGQGQETQYF	TGTGCCAGCAGCGCACGGACCCCGGGACAGGGCCAAGAGACCCAGTACTTC
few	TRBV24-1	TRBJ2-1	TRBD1	CATSAKPGQRYNEQFF	TGTGCCACCAGTGCTAAACCGGGACAGCGATACAATGAGCAGTTCTTC
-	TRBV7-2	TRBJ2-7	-	CASSLSRRAYPYEQYF	TGTGCCAGCAGCCTTTCCAGGCGGGCCTATCCCTACGAGCAGTACTTC
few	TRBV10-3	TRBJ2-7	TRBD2	CAISERTSGNEQYF	TGTGCCATCTCTGAGAGGACTAGCGGGAACGAGCAGTACTTC
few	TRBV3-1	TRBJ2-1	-	CASSQPSVEQFF	TGTGCCAGCAGCCAACCCTCGGTTGAGCAGTTCTTC
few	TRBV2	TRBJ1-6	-	CASSSDTRSSPLHF	TGTGCCAGCAGCTCTGACACCCGGAGTTCACCCCTCCACTTT
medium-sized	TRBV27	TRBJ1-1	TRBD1	CASNRKGARMNTEAFF	TGTGCCAGCAATAGGAAGGGGGCCCGTATGAACACTGAAGCTTTCTTT
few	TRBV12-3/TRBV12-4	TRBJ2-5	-	CASRFRVRETQYF	TGTGCCAGCAGATTTAGGGTCAGGGAGACCCAGTACTTC
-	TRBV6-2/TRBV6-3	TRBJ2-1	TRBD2	CASRLAGGLEQFF	TGTGCCAGCAGACTAGCGGGAGGGCTTGAGCAGTTCTTC
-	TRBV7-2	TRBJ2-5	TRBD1	CASSPRGPPLGTQYF	TGTGCCAGCAGCCCGAGGGGGCCCCCCCTAGGGACCCAGTACTTC
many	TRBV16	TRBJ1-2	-	CASSPDSGGYTF	TGTGCCAGCAGCCCCGACAGTGGCGGCTACACCTTC
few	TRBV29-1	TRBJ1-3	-	CSVAYTQDAGNTIYF	TGCAGCGTTGCGTACACCCAGGACGCTGGAAACACCATATATTTT
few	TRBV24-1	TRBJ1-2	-	CATSEGKTGGYTF	TGTGCCACCAGTGAGGGAAAAACTGGCGGCTACACCTTC
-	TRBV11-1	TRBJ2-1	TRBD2	CASSLGASGSLLSYNERFF	TGTGCCAGCAGCTTAGGGGCTAGCGGGAGTCTATTGTCCTACAATGAGCGGTTCTTC
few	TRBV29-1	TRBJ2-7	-	CSVVYPMGYEQYF	TGCAGCGTTGTCTACCCGATGGGGTACGAGCAGTACTTC
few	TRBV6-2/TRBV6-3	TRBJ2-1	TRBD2	CASSYGGRVSYNEQFF	TGTGCCAGCAGTTATGGAGGGAGGGTCTCCTACAATGAGCAGTTCTTC
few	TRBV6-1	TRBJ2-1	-	CASRQRSGSVYNEQFF	TGTGCCAGCAGACAGAGATCAGGGTCTGTCTACAATGAGCAGTTCTTC
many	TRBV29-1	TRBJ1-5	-	CSVGTGDGNQPQHF	TGCAGCGTGGGGACGGGGGATGGCAATCAGCCCCAGCATTTT
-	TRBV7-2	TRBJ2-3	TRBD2	CASSLFVQRGGTQYF	TGTGCCAGCAGCTTGTTCGTCCAGCGGGGGGGGACGCAGTATTTT
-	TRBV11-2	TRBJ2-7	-	CASSLDWYEQYF	TGTGCCAGCAGCTTAGATTGGTACGAGCAGTACTTC
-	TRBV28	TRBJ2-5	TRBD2	CASSWTSGIETQYF	TGTGCCAGCAGTTGGACTAGCGGGATAGAGACCCAGTACTTC